This T cell receptor beta chain was captured in a study of cytomegalovirus exposure and HLA in healthy donors. Study-level findings and limits: A later analysis associated some 18,000 TCR beta sequences with HLA alleles at a 0.05 false discovery rate.

Regarding this clone: As yet, its antigen is unknown.

CDR3 length: 16 amino acids. V lost 5 bases, J lost 2 bases, and 17 bases lay in between. Germline V gene data show CDR1 as SGHTA and CDR2 as FQGNSA. PCR amplification relied on 60 Vbeta primers (plus 13 Jbeta primers). The repertoire was sequenced with immunoSEQ multiplex PCR; TCRdb's copy has only in-frame clones and lacks some. The table has about 160,000 clones, 70% to 90% seen once; the top ten hold 2% to 2.5%. The chain couples TRBV7-2 to TRBJ2-3, with D possibly matching TRBD1 (6 bases). This sequence originates from a young man in good health and CMV-seropositive. Material: PBMCs. The CDR3 reads CASSHRGGRNTDTQYF. CDR3 bases: TGTGCCAGCAGCCATCGTGGGGGCCGTAACACAGATACGCAGTATTTT.